Shown below are 24 T cell receptor beta chains from a single sample sequenced in a study of blood T cells in healthy people across ages. With a J-beta primer mix and a sample-barcoded 5' primer, a second PCR ran roughly 6 to 11 cycles. Each CDR3 protein gets one entry after TCRdb re-called the 5' RACE reads with MiXCR. The top ten hold around a sixth of the sample, which has 850,000 to 950,000 distinct CDR3 sequences, under 35% seen once. Sample: blood. These receptors were collected from an elderly woman in good health.

The chain recombines TRBV5-1 with TRBJ2-7; the match to TRBD2 covers 11 bases. This CDR3 region has 15 residues. Germline V gene data show CDR1 as SGHRS and CDR2 as YFSETQ. V was clipped by 7 bases and J by 0 bases; unmatched bases: 6. As DNA, the CDR3 is TGCGCCAGCGGAGGTGGGACTAGCGGCTCCTACGAGCAGTACTTC. This encodes CASGGGTSGSYEQYF.

Worth noting for this clonotype: This clone may be a read error of a much larger clone one base away. The conserved closing phenylalanine or tryptophan is absent in this CDR3, likely reflecting a read error. The gene calls are TRBV7-9 and TRBJ2-5; TRBD2 matches at 12 bases. V shed 8 bases, J shed 5 bases, and the junction held 6 bases outside the gene matches. This CDR3 region has 14 residues. Germline V gene data show CDR1 as SEHNR and CDR2 as FQNEAQ (reference sequence). CDR3 in amino acids: CASGLAGGLETQYC. The DNA of the CDR3 is TGTGCCAGCGGGCTAGCGGGGGGGCTGGAGACCCAGTACTGC.

This clonotype was detected only a few times. The J gene is TRBJ2-3, the V gene TRBV7-9, with TRBD2 matching 14 bases. Germline CDR1 and CDR2: SEHNR and FQNEAQ (reference sequence). This CDR3 has 19 amino acids. V shed 5 bases, J shed 8 bases, and the junction held 18 bases outside the gene matches. DNA for the CDR3: TGTGCCAGCAGCCCACCGCGCCGGACTAGCGGGGGGCCAGGCGGTACGCAGTATTTT. Protein product: CASSPPRRTSGGPGGTQYF.

The chain is built from TRBV20-1 and TRBJ2-7; possibly TRBD2 for D (6 bases). This CDR3 region has 13 residues. Trimming left V 2 bases short and J 4 bases short, with 12 bases between. The germline V gene encodes CDR1 DFQATT and CDR2 SNEGSKA (reference sequence). The CDR3 DNA reads as TGCAGTGCTAGACGGGGACTTGAGTACGAGCAGTACTTC. As protein: CSARRGLEYEQYF.

This clonotype was recorded a few times. A read error is possible here, since a much larger clone lies one base away. This chain uses TRBV5-1 with TRBJ2-1; D is undetermined. The J call may not be correct, given that the DNA end is closer to TRBJ2-7. Germline assignment: CDR1 SGHRS and CDR2 YFSETQ. The CDR3 covers 14 residues. This CDR3 reads CASRGIPSYNEQYF. Written as DNA, the CDR3 is TGCGCCAGCAGGGGGATTCCCTCCTACAATGAGCAGTACTTC.

This clonotype occurred a few times. A much larger clone lies a single base off, so this may be a read error. The rearrangement links TRBV20-1 to TRBJ2-7; 15 positions match TRBD2. The trim removed 5 bases at V and 7 bases at J, leaving 9 bases unmatched. This CDR3 has 15 amino acids. CDR1 is DFQATT and CDR2 is SNEGSKA in the germline V gene (reference sequence). The CDR3 spells CSARTSGGARNEQYF. CDR3 nucleotide sequence: TGCAGTGCTCGGACTAGCGGGGGGGCGCGAAATGAGCAGTACTTC.

This clonotype was observed many times. V usage is TRBV12-3 or TRBV12-4 and J usage is TRBJ2-2; D unresolved. The CDR3 is 14 amino acids. With 6 bases removed from V and 3 bases from J, the gap between germline ends came to 11 bases. The CDR3 sequence: CASSGRSYTGELFF. In nucleotides, the CDR3 is TGTGCCAGCAGCGGCAGGTCCTACACCGGGGAGCTGTTTTTT.

As regards this clonotype: A much larger clone differs from this one at a single base, so this may be a read error. This sequence joins TRBV15 and TRBJ2-5; 7 bases are a match to TRBD2. The CDR3 covers 14 residues. CDR1 and CDR2 (germline): LNHNV, YYDKDF (reference sequence). The CDR3 loop reads CVTARLGGGETQYF. CDR3 nucleotides: TGTGTCACCGCCCGCTTGGGGGGGGGAGAGACCCAGTACTTC.

This clonotype was counted once. A much larger clone differs by one base, so this may be a read error. The chain couples TRBV6-5 to TRBJ1-1, with TRBD1 identical over 8 bases. The J segment lost 10 bases and the V segment lost 2 bases, leaving 9 bases of the junction unmatched. There are 14 residues in the CDR3. Germline loops: CDR1 MNHEY, CDR2 SVGAGI. The CDR3 is CASSYRQDRVRAFF. The CDR3 DNA sequence: TGTGCCAGCAGTTACCGCCAGGACAGGGTGCGAGCTTTCTTT.

As to this clonotype: A single base separates this from a much larger clone, so it may be a read error. V gene TRBV14 combines with J gene TRBJ1-2, with D perhaps matching TRBD1 (6 bases). Germline V CDR1 and CDR2: SGHDN, FVKESK. There are 14 residues in the CDR3. Here the CDR3 reads CVSSQFRGRSSYTF. For the CDR3, the DNA is TGTGTCAGCAGCCAATTCCGGGGGCGAAGTAGCTACACCTTC. Together with reference TRBV14 and TRBJ1-2, the CDR3 gives the full variable domain: EAGVTQFPSHSVIEKGQTVTLRCDPISGHDNLYWYRRVMGKEIKFLLHFVKESKQDESGMPNNRFLAERTGGTYSTLKVQPAELEDSGVYFCVSSQFRGRSSYTFGSGTRLTVV.

The chain joins TRBV5-6 to TRBJ1-4; 10 nucleotides align to TRBD1. CDR3 length equals 16 residues. V gave up 3 bases and J gave up 6 bases; unmatched junction bases: 8. The germline V gene has CDR1 SGHDT and CDR2 YYEEEE. The CDR3 here is CASSWSTGTGDEKLFF. In nucleotides, the CDR3 is TGTGCCAGCAGCTGGTCTACCGGGACAGGGGATGAAAAACTGTTTTTT. Full variable domain (outside the CDR3, taken from reference TRBV5-6 and TRBJ1-4): DAGVTQSPTHLIKTRGQQVTLRCSPKSGHDTVSWYQQALGQGPQFIFQYYEEEERQRGNFPDRFSGHQFPNYSSELNVNALLLGDSALYLCASSWSTGTGDEKLFFGSGTQLSVL.

At least ten counts were recorded for this clonotype. This rearrangement joins TRBV28 to TRBJ2-7, with 7 bases lining up with TRBD1. The CDR3 extends over 15 amino acids. V was pared by 4 bases and J by 5 bases, with 11 bases of the junction left unmatched. CDR1 and CDR2 (germline): MDHEN, SYDVKM. CDR3 region: CASSSPGQGVNEQYF. The CDR3 bases are TGTGCCAGCAGTTCCCCGGGGCAGGGGGTTAACGAGCAGTACTTC.

Concerning this clonotype itself: This clone may be a read error of a much larger clone one base away. The chain joins TRBV7-9 to TRBJ2-5; 8 bases match TRBD2. Germline V gene sequence: CDR1 SEHNR, CDR2 FQNEAQ (reference sequence). The V gene end was trimmed by 3 bases and the J gene end by 11 bases; junction bases not matched to a gene: 11. CDR3 length: 14 residues. The chain's CDR3 is CASSFVGGEYGQYF. The CDR3 DNA reads as TGTGCCAGCAGCTTTGTCGGGGGGGAGTACGGGCAGTACTTC.

Points on this clonotype: A much larger clone lies one base from this, so it may be a read error. The chain is built from TRBV15 and TRBJ2-7; D gene uncertain. Germline CDR1 and CDR2: LNHNV and YYDKDF (reference sequence). The CDR3 has 13 residues. The CDR3 nucleotides read TGTGCCACCAACAGAGTACCAGGCTACGAGCAGTACTTC. Amino acid sequence: CATNRVPGYEQYF.

The V and J genes are TRBV15 and TRBJ1-2, with 7 bases identical to TRBD1. The CDR3 is made up of 15 amino acids. The V gene end was trimmed by 4 bases and the J gene end by 4 bases; junction bases not matched to a gene: 9. From germline, CDR1 is LNHNV and CDR2 YYDKDF (reference sequence). The CDR3, as DNA: TGTGCCACCAGCAAAAAAAATTGGGACAGCTATGGCTACACCTTC. Its translation is CATSKKNWDSYGYTF.

This clonotype was counted many times. J is TRBJ2-1 and V is TRBV28; TRBD1 matches 9 bases. In germline, CDR1 is MDHEN, CDR2 SYDVKM. The J segment lost 7 bases and the V segment lost 4 bases, leaving 8 bases of the junction unmatched. This CDR3 has 15 residues. The CDR3 bases are TGTGCCAGCAGTTACCGGGACAGGGCGAGGAATGAGCAGTTCTTC. Protein sequence: CASSYRDRARNEQFF.

For this clonotype: The CDR3 does not end in the conserved phenylalanine or tryptophan, so this is likely a read error. V and J are TRBV12-3 or TRBV12-4 and TRBJ2-7, with D unresolved. The CDR3 has 13 amino acids. Trimming removed 9 bases from V and 2 bases from J, with 14 bases in between. The CDR3 nucleotides read TGTGCCAGTAGGAGAGGTGGGGCCTACGAGCAGTACTCC. Translated: CASRRGGAYEQYS.

This clonotype came up once. An end of the junction differs from the germline gene, which may be a read error. The rearrangement links TRBV12-3 or TRBV12-4 to TRBJ2-3; D is undetermined. The length of the CDR3 is 14 residues. The CDR3 DNA reads TGTGCCAGCAGTCCCTCAGGCAGTACAGATGCGCAGTATTTT. This encodes CASSPSGSTDAQYF.

This clonotype was seen once. A read error may be the cause here, since a much bigger clone is one base away. The genes are TRBV6-2 or TRBV6-3 and TRBJ1-5; D gene ambiguous. Germline values: CDR1 MNHEY, CDR2 SVGEGT. The CDR3 has 15 residues. The CDR3 nucleotides read TGTGCCAGCAGTTACTATGGTAATAGCAATCAGTCCCAGCATTTT. Amino acid sequence: CASSYYGNSNQSQHF.

This clonotype was seen ten or more times. V is TRBV20-1 and J is TRBJ2-3; the match to TRBD2 covers 13 bases. In germline, CDR1 is DFQATT, CDR2 SNEGSKA (reference sequence). J lost 1 base, V lost 6 bases, and 13 bases had no gene match. This CDR3 region has 18 residues. Here the CDR3 DNA reads TGCAGTGCCTCAACTAGCGGGGGGGCAATGAGGGGCACAGATACGCAGTATTTT. This encodes CSASTSGGAMRGTDTQYF.

This clonotype was found many times. The rearrangement links TRBV7-2 to TRBJ1-5, with D hard to call. Trimming cost V 4 bases and J 0 bases, with 13 bases left between them. Looked up from germline, CDR1 is SGHTA and CDR2 is FQGNSA. The CDR3 totals 16 residues. CDR3 nucleotides: TGTGCCAGCAGCTCCGAAACGGAAATTAGCAATCAGCCCCAGCATTTT. Encoded protein: CASSSETEISNQPQHF.

The sample holds a few counts of this clonotype. This chain joins TRBV9 and TRBJ2-2; D is unresolved. The V end was cut by 4 bases, the J end by 0 bases, with 16 bases between. CDR1 and CDR2 (germline): SGDLS, YYNGEE. The CDR3 is 17 amino acids. The CDR3 here is CASSLRTEYSNTGELFF. CDR3 sequence (DNA): TGTGCCAGCAGCCTCCGGACGGAGTATTCGAACACCGGGGAGCTGTTTTTT. Looking up the rest from reference TRBV9 and TRBJ2-2 gives the full variable domain: DSGVTQTPKHLITATGQRVTLRCSPRSGDLSVYWYQQSLDQGLQFLIQYYNGEERAKGNILERFSAQQFPDLHSELNLSSLELGDSALYFCASSLRTEYSNTGELFFGEGSRLTVL.

In this sample, this clonotype turned up a few times. The chain is built from TRBV20-1 and TRBJ1-5, with 8 bases aligning to TRBD1. CDR3 length: 18 residues. Per the germline V gene, CDR1 is DFQATT and CDR2 is SNEGSKA (reference sequence). V lost 3 bases and J lost 0; bases outside the gene matches: 13. CDR3 in amino acids: CSARVGTGGGYSNQPQHF. The CDR3 DNA reads as TGCAGTGCTAGGGTCGGGACAGGCGGGGGTTATAGCAATCAGCCCCAGCATTTT.

This clonotype came up a few times. The chain couples TRBV7-2 to TRBJ2-7, with unresolved D. The V end lost 5 bases, the J end lost 0 bases, and 14 bases lay between the germline ends. This CDR3 contains 15 residues. Germline values: CDR1 SGHTA, CDR2 FQGNSA. CDR3 nucleotides: TGTGCCAGCAGCCCCCTTAGTGGCAGCTCCTACGAGCAGTACTTC. Translation: CASSPLSGSSYEQYF. The full variable domain, its missing parts supplied by reference TRBV7-2 and TRBJ2-7, is GAGVSQSPSNKVTEKGKDVELRCDPISGHTALYWYRQSLGQGLEFLIYFQGNSAPDKSGLPSDRFSAERTGGSVSTLTIQRTQQEDSAVYLCASSPLSGSSYEQYFGPGTRLTVT.